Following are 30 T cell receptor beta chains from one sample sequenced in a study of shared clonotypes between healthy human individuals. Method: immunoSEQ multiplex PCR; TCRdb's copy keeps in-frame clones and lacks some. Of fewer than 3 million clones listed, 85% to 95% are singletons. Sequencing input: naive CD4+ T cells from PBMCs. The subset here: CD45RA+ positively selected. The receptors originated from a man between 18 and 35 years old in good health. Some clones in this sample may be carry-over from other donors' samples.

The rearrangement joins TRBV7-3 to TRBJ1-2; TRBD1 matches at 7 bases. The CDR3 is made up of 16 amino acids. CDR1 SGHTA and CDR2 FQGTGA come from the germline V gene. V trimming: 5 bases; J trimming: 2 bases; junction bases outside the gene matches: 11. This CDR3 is CASSERDRAENYGYTF. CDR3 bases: TGTGCCAGCAGCGAACGAGACAGGGCCGAGAACTATGGCTACACCTTC.

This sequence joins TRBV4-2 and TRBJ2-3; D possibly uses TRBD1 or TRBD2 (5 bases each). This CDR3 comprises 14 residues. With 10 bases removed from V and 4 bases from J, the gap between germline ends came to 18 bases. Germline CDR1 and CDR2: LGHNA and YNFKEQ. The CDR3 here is CATAGTRGADTQYF. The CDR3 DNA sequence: TGTGCCACGGCCGGGACGAGGGGCGCAGATACGCAGTATTTT.

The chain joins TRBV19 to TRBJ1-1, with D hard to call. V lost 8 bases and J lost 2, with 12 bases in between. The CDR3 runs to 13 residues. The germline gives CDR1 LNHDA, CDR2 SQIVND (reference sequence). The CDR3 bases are TGTGCCAGTCGGAGAAGCCCCAACACTGAAGCTTTCTTT. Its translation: CASRRSPNTEAFF.

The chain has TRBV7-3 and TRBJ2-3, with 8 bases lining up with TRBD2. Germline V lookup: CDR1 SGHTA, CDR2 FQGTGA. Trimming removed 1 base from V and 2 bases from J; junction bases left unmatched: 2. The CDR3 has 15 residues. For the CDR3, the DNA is TGTGCCAGCAGCTTAATAGCGGGGTTCACAGATACGCAGTATTTT. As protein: CASSLIAGFTDTQYF.

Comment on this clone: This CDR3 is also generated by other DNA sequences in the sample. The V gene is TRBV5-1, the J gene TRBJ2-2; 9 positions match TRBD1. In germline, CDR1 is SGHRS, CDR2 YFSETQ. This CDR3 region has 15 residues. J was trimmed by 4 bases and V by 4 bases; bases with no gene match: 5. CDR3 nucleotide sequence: TGCGCCAGCAGCCCGGGACAGGGTAGCACCGGGGAGCTGTTTTTT. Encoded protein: CASSPGQGSTGELFF.

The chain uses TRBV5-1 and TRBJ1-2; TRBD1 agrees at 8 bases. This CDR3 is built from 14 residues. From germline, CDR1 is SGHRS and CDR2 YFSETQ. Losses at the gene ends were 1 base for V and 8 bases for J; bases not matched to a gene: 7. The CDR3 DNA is TGCGCCAGCAGCTTGACGGCAGGGGGCGACGGCTACACCTTC. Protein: CASSLTAGGDGYTF.

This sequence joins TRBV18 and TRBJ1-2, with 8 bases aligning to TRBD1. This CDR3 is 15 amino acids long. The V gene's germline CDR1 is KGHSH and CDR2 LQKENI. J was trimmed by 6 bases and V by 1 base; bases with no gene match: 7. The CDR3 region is CASSPRQGAIDGYTF. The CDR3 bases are TGTGCCAGCTCACCACGGCAGGGGGCGATTGATGGCTACACCTTC.

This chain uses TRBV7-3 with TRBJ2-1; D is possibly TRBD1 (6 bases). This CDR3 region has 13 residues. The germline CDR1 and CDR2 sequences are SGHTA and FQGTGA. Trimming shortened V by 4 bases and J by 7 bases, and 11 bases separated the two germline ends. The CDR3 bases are TGTGCCAGCAGCTCTGGACAGATAAATGAGCAGTTCTTC. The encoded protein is CASSSGQINEQFF.

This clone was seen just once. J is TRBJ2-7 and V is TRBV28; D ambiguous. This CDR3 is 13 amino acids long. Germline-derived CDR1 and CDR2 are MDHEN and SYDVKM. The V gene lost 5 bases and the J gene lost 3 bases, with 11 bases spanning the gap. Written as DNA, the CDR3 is TGTGCCAGCAGTCTAGTGACAATCTACGAGCAGTACTTC. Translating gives CASSLVTIYEQYF. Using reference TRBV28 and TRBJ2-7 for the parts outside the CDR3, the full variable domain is DVKVTQSSRYLVKRTGEKVFLECVQDMDHENMFWYRQDPGLGLRLIYFSYDVKMKEKGDIPEGYSVSREKKERFSLILESASTNQTSMYLCASSLVTIYEQYFGPGTRLTVT.

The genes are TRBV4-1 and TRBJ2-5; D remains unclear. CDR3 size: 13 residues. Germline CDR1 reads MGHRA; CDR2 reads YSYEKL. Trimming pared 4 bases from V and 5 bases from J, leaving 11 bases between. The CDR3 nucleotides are TGCGCCAGCAGCCCGCTGACAACTGAGACCCAGTACTTC. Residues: CASSPLTTETQYF.

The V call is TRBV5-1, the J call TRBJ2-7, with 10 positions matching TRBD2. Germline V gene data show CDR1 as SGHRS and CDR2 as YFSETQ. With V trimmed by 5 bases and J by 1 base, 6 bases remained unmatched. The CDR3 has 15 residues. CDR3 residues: CASRGLAGASYEQYF. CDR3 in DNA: TGCGCCAGCAGAGGGCTAGCGGGGGCTTCCTACGAGCAGTACTTC. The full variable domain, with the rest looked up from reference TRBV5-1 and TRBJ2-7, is KAGVTQTPRYLIKTRGQQVTLSCSPISGHRSVSWYQQTPGQGLQFLFEYFSETQRNKGNFPGRFSGRQFSNSRSEMNVSTLELGDSALYLCASRGLAGASYEQYFGPGTRLTVT.

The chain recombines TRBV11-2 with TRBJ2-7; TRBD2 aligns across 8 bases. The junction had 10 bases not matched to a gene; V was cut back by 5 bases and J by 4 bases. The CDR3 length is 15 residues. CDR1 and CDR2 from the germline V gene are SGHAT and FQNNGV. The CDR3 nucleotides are TGTGCCAGCAGCCCGTTCGAACTAGCGGTTTACGAGCAGTACTTC. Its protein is CASSPFELAVYEQYF.

The CDR3 DNA follows: TGTGCCATCAGTGAGTCGGCCTCACGGGGGACTGAAGCTTTCTTT. Translating it yields CAISESASRGTEAFF. V and J are TRBV10-3 and TRBJ1-1; the D gene is possibly TRBD1 (5 bases). V was trimmed by 0 bases and J by 5 bases, leaving 13 bases between them. The germline CDR1 and CDR2 sequences are ENHRY and SYGVKD. The CDR3 sequence is 15 residues long.

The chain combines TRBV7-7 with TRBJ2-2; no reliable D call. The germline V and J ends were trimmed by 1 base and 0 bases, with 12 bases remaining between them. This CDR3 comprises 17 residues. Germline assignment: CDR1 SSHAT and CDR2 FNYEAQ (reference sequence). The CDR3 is CASSLVYAFANTGELFF. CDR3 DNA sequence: TGTGCCAGCAGCTTAGTATATGCGTTCGCGAACACCGGGGAGCTGTTTTTT.

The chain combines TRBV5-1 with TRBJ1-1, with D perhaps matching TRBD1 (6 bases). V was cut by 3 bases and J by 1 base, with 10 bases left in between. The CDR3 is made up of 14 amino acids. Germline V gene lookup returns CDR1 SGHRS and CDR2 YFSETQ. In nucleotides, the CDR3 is TGCGCCAGCAGCTCTACACAGGGGAACACTGAAGCTTTCTTT. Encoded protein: CASSSTQGNTEAFF.

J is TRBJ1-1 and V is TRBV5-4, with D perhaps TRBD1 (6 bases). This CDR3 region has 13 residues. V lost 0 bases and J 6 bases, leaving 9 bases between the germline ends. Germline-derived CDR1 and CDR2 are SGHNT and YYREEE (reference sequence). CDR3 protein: CASSLDRAAEAFF. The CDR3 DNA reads TGTGCCAGCAGCTTGGACAGGGCCGCTGAAGCTTTCTTT. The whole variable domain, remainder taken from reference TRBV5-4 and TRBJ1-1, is ETGVTQSPTHLIKTRGQQVTLRCSSQSGHNTVSWYQQALGQGPQFIFQYYREEENGRGNFPPRFSGLQFPNYSSELNVNALELDDSALYLCASSLDRAAEAFFGQGTRLTVV.

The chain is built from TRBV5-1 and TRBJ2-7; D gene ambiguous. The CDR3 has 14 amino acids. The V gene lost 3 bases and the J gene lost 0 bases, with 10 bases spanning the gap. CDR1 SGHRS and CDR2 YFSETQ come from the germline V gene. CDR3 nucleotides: TGCGCCAGCAGCTCGACCAGTAGCTCCTACGAGCAGTACTTC. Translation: CASSSTSSSYEQYF.

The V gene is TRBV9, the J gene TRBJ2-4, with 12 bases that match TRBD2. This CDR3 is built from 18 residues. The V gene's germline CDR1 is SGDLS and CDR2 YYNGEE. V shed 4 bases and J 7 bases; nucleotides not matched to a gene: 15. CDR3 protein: CASSLGLAGRPGGNIQYF. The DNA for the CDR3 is TGTGCCAGCAGCCTTGGACTAGCGGGACGTCCGGGGGGGAACATTCAGTACTTC.

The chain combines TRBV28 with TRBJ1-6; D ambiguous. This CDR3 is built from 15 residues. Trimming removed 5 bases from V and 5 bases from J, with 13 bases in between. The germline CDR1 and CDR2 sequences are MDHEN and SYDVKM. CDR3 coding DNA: TGTGCCAGCAGTATTTGGATCGGCCATAATTCACCCCTCCACTTT. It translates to CASSIWIGHNSPLHF.

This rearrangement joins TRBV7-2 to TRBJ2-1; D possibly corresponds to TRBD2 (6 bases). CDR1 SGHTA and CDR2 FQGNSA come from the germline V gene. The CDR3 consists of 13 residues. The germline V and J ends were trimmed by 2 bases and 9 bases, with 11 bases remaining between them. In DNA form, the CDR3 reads TGTGCCAGCAGCTTATTAATCGGGGGTGAGCAGTTCTTC. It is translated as CASSLLIGGEQFF.

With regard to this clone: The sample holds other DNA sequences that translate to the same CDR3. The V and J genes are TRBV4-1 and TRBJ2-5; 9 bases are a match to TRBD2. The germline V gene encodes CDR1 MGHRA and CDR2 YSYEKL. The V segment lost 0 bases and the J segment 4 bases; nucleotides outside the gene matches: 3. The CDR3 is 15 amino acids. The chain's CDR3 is CASSQDGGGGETQYF. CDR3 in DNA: TGCGCCAGCAGCCAAGATGGCGGGGGGGGAGAGACCCAGTACTTC.

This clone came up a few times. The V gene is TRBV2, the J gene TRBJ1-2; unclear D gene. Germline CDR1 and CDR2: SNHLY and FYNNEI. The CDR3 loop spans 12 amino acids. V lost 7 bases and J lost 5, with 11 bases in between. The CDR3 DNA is TGTGCCAGCAATCCCGAAACATATGGCTACACCTTC. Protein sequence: CASNPETYGYTF.

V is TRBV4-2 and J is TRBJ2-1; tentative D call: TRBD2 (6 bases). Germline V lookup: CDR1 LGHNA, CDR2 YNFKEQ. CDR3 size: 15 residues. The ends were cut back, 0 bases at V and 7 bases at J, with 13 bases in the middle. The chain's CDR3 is CASSQDLTRRNEQFF. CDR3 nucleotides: TGTGCCAGCAGCCAAGATCTGACTAGACGGAATGAGCAGTTCTTC.

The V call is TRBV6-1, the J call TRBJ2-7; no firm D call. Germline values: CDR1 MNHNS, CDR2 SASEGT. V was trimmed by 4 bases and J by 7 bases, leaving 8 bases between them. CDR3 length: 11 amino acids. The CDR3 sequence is CASSAPGEQYF. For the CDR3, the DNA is TGTGCCAGCAGTGCCCCTGGGGAGCAGTACTTC.

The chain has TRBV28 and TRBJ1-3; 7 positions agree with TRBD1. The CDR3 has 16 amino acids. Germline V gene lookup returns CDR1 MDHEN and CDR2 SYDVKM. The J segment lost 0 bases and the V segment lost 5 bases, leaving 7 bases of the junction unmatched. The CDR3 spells CASSPAGQRSGNTIYF. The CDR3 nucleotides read TGTGCCAGCAGTCCAGCGGGACAGCGCTCTGGAAACACCATATATTTT. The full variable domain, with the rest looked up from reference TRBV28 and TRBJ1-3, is DVKVTQSSRYLVKRTGEKVFLECVQDMDHENMFWYRQDPGLGLRLIYFSYDVKMKEKGDIPEGYSVSREKKERFSLILESASTNQTSMYLCASSPAGQRSGNTIYFGEGSWLTVV.

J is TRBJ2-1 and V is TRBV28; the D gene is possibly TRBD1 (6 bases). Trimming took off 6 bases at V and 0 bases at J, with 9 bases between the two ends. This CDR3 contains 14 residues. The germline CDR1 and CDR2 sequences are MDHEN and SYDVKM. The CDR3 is CASRGASSYNEQFF. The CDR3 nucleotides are TGTGCCAGCAGGGGGGCAAGCTCCTACAATGAGCAGTTCTTC. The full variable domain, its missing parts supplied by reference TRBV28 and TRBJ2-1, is DVKVTQSSRYLVKRTGEKVFLECVQDMDHENMFWYRQDPGLGLRLIYFSYDVKMKEKGDIPEGYSVSREKKERFSLILESASTNQTSMYLCASRGASSYNEQFFGPGTRLTVL.

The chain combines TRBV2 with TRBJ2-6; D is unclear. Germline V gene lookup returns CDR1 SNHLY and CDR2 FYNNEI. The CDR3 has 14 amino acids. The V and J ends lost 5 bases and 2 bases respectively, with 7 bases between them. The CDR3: CASSFRPGANVLTF. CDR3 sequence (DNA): TGTGCCAGCAGTTTTCGTCCTGGGGCCAACGTCCTGACTTTC.

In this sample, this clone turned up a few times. CDR3 sequence reads: CASSLPGTSVKNEQFF. The CDR3 bases are TGTGCCAGCAGCCTTCCTGGGACTAGCGTAAAGAATGAGCAGTTCTTC. This chain joins TRBV9 and TRBJ2-1; the match to TRBD2 covers 10 bases. This CDR3 comprises 16 residues. Germline V gives CDR1 SGDLS, CDR2 YYNGEE. With V trimmed by 4 bases and J by 7 bases, 11 bases remained unmatched.

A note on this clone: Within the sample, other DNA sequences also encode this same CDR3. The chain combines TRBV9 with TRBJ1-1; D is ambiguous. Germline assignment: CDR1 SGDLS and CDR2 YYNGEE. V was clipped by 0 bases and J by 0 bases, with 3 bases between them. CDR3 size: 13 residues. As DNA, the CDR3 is TGTGCCAGCAGCGTAGCTCTGAACACTGAAGCTTTCTTT. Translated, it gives CASSVALNTEAFF.

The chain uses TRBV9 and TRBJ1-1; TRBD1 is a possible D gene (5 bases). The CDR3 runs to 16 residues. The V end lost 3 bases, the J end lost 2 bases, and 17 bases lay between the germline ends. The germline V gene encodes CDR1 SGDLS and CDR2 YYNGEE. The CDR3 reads CASSAIGGPLNTEAFF. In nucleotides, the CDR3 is TGTGCCAGCAGCGCGATTGGGGGTCCCCTAAACACTGAAGCTTTCTTT.